Listed here are 15 T cell receptor beta chains from one sample, sequenced in a study of CD8+ T cells in alopecia areata. RNA extraction and reverse transcription yielded cDNA as sequencing template. Here immunoSEQ multiplex PCR was the method, and the copy in TCRdb shows in-frame clones only, minus some. This table holds about 190,000 clones, 50% to 70% found once. The sequenced sample was CD4+ T cells sorted from blood, obtained at week 0. Receptors originate from a human donor with alopecia areata.

The DNA of the CDR3 is TGTGCCAGCAGCAAAGACACCGATCAGCCCCAGCATTTT. Translation: CASSKDTDQPQHF. The V gene is TRBV7-9, the J gene TRBJ1-5; D is unresolved. Germline V gene sequence: CDR1 SEHNR, CDR2 FQNEAQ (reference sequence). The CDR3 has 13 residues. V lost 5 bases and J 5 bases, leaving 10 bases between the germline ends.

This clone was counted a single time. The rearrangement links TRBV6-5 to TRBJ2-2; no definite D call. CDR3 length: 14 residues. V was trimmed by 3 bases and J by 2 bases, leaving 7 bases between them. Germline values: CDR1 MNHEY, CDR2 SVGAGI. The DNA for the CDR3 is TGTGCCAGCAGTTATCTGGCTAACACCGGGGAGCTGTTTTTT. This gives the protein CASSYLANTGELFF.

The chain joins TRBV30 to TRBJ2-5; 9 nucleotides line up with TRBD2. This CDR3 is built from 14 residues. Trimming cost V 0 bases and J 1 base; bases outside gene matches: 0. The germline V gene encodes CDR1 GTSNPN and CDR2 SVGIG (reference sequence). CDR3 region: CAWSVLAGQETQYF. CDR3 coding DNA: TGTGCCTGGAGTGTACTAGCGGGCCAAGAGACCCAGTACTTC.

This clone came up a few times. The V and J genes are TRBV4-1 and TRBJ2-6; 10 bases align to TRBD1. This CDR3 spans 16 amino acids. The germline V gene encodes CDR1 MGHRA and CDR2 YSYEKL. Unmatched junction bases numbered 6, after V lost 0 bases and J lost 10 bases. Here the CDR3 reads CASSQDWGQGRNVLTF. As DNA, the CDR3 is TGCGCCAGCAGCCAAGACTGGGGACAGGGGAGGAACGTCCTGACTTTC.

This chain links TRBV6-5 with TRBJ1-5; D is ambiguous. Trimming cost V 5 bases and J 1 base, with 9 bases left between them. The CDR3 covers 14 residues. Germline loops: CDR1 MNHEY, CDR2 SVGAGI. The CDR3 nucleotides are TGTGCCAGCAGTCGGGGTGGAAGCAATCAGCCCCAGCATTTT. Translated, it gives CASSRGGSNQPQHF.

The chain uses TRBV29-1 and TRBJ1-1, with TRBD1 identical over 8 bases. The junction had 6 bases not matched to a gene; V was cut back by 4 bases and J by 5 bases. The CDR3 has 13 residues. CDR1 is SQVTM and CDR2 is ANQGSEA in the germline V gene. CDR3 residues: CSVVSGGWTEAFF. CDR3 bases: TGCAGCGTTGTTTCAGGGGGCTGGACTGAAGCTTTCTTT.

This rearrangement joins TRBV7-9 to TRBJ2-3; the match to TRBD2 covers 13 bases. V gave up 5 bases and J gave up 4 bases; unmatched junction bases: 9. Germline V lookup: CDR1 SEHNR, CDR2 FQNEAQ (reference sequence). CDR3 length: 17 amino acids. The CDR3 region has the DNA TGTGCCAGCAGCCCACGGACTAGCGGGGGTCGGGCAGATACGCAGTATTTT. Its translation is CASSPRTSGGRADTQYF.

This chain joins TRBV4-1 and TRBJ2-5, with 7 positions matching TRBD1. Per germline, CDR1 MGHRA and CDR2 YSYEKL. V shed 5 bases, J shed 5 bases, and the junction held 11 bases outside the gene matches. The CDR3 runs 15 residues. Written as DNA, the CDR3 is TGCGCCAGCAGCACAGGGGTTTTGGGGGCCGAGACCCAGTACTTC. It encodes CASSTGVLGAETQYF.

The chain is built from TRBV18 and TRBJ1-2; 7 nucleotides match TRBD1. CDR1 and CDR2 (germline): KGHSH, LQKENI. The CDR3 loop spans 13 amino acids. With V trimmed by 3 bases and J by 4 bases, 2 bases remained unmatched. CDR3 loop: CASSPGQRYGYTF. In DNA form, the CDR3 reads TGTGCCAGCTCACCGGGACAGCGCTATGGCTACACCTTC. The variable domain in full, with the rest retrieved from reference TRBV18 and TRBJ1-2, is NAGVMQNPRHLVRRRGQEARLRCSPMKGHSHVYWYRQLPEEGLKFMVYLQKENIIDESGMPKERFSAEFPKEGPSILRIQQVVRGDSAAYFCASSPGQRYGYTFGSGTRLTVV.

The chain uses TRBV6-5 and TRBJ1-2; no reliable D call. Trimming pared 2 bases from V and 3 bases from J, leaving 13 bases between. Looked up from germline, CDR1 is MNHEY and CDR2 is SVGAGI. The CDR3 is 15 residues long. In DNA form, the CDR3 reads TGTGCCAGCAGTTACCTTAGGGCCTCTTACTATGGCTACACCTTC. This translates into CASSYLRASYYGYTF.

CDR3 sequence: CASSHRQGADGYTF. CDR3 nucleotides: TGTGCCAGCAGCCACAGACAGGGGGCGGATGGCTACACCTTC. J is TRBJ1-2 and V is TRBV7-8; 10 positions match TRBD1. The CDR3 totals 14 residues. Germline assignment: CDR1 SGHVS and CDR2 FQNEAQ. With V trimmed by 5 bases and J by 6 bases, 6 bases remained unmatched.

This chain links TRBV5-1 with TRBJ2-2, with 9 bases lining up with TRBD1. Germline V gene lookup returns CDR1 SGHRS and CDR2 YFSETQ. The CDR3 is 15 residues long. V shed 4 bases, J shed 5 bases, and the junction held 6 bases outside the gene matches. The DNA for the CDR3 is TGCGCCAGCAGCCCGGGACAGGGCGCGACCGGGGAGCTGTTTTTT. It codes for CASSPGQGATGELFF.

This clone was counted a single time. The chain links TRBV11-2 to TRBJ1-2; D gene uncertain. CDR1 SGHAT and CDR2 FQNNGV come from the germline V gene. Trimming took 1 base from V and 8 from J, leaving 11 bases between them. CDR3 size: 13 residues. Here the CDR3 reads CASSLGQIWGYTF. CDR3 sequence (DNA): TGTGCCAGCAGCTTAGGCCAAATCTGGGGCTACACCTTC. Variable domain in full (rest from reference TRBV11-2 and TRBJ1-2): EAGVAQSPRYKIIEKRQSVAFWCNPISGHATLYWYQQILGQGPKLLIQFQNNGVVDDSQLPKDRFSAERLKGVDSTLKIQPAKLEDSAVYLCASSLGQIWGYTFGSGTRLTVV.

This sequence joins TRBV30 and TRBJ1-6; D is perhaps TRBD1 (6 bases). The CDR3 consists of 13 residues. Germline V CDR1 and CDR2: GTSNPN, SVGIG (reference sequence). V dropped 2 bases and J dropped 10 bases, with 12 bases sitting between them. The CDR3 nucleotides are TGTGCCTGGAGTCCAGGGGAAGGGTCACCCCTCCACTTT. This gives the protein CAWSPGEGSPLHF.

This chain connects TRBV9 to TRBJ2-3, with 9 bases matching TRBD2. The V gene end was trimmed by 0 bases and the J gene end by 5 bases; junction bases not matched to a gene: 7. The germline gives CDR1 SGDLS, CDR2 YYNGEE. The CDR3 runs 16 residues. In DNA, the CDR3 is TGTGCCAGCAGCGTAGCTAAGCGGGGGGTTGGAGATACGCAGTATTTT. Amino acids: CASSVAKRGVGDTQYF.